This T cell receptor (beta chain) was obtained from a study of response to subunit inactivated influenza vaccine. Germline V gene lookup returns CDR1 LNHDA and CDR2 SQIVND (reference sequence). Between the trimmed V and J ends, which lost 6 bases and 2 bases, there was a span of 11 bases. This CDR3 contains 14 residues. TCRdb independently ran MiXCR on the RT-PCR reads; one entry per CDR3 protein. The data hold 180,000 or so distinct CDR3 sequences, with approximately 12% observed a single time. This clonotype was counted ten times or more. This sample was shared with a second study, whose subject was T cells expressing NK-cell markers. From that report: It was by 5'RACE template switching with UMIs that TCR beta cDNA was made. Topping the CD3+CD56-NKG2C+ fraction as well were these clonotypes, in several donors.

The specimen was CD8+ T cells sorted from PBMCs, collected 11 to 12 days after vaccination. This receptor was identified in a man aged 50 to 60 who received an inactivated influenza vaccine. V and J are TRBV19 and TRBJ2-1, with D unresolved. The CDR3 DNA sequence: TGTGCCAGTAGCCAGACACCTACCTACAATGAGCAGTTCTTC. Its translation is CASSQTPTYNEQFF.